The 6 T cell receptor beta chains reported below all come from one sample, sequenced in a study of blood T cell repertoires in COVID-19. Sequenced by immunoSEQ multiplex PCR; TCRdb stores in-frame clones only, minus some. The sample lists hundreds of thousands of clones, approximately 86% seen once, with 1.3% in the top ten. Input material: peripheral blood. All receptors derive from a man aged 70 or older with acute or convalescent COVID-19.

The chain has TRBV29-1 and TRBJ2-5, with TRBD2 matching over 9 bases. The CDR3 runs to 15 residues. Germline trimming cut 4 bases from V and 5 bases from J; bases unmatched to any gene: 11. From germline, CDR1 is SQVTM and CDR2 ANQGSEA. CDR3 amino acids: CSVGVAGGPGETQYF. The CDR3, as DNA: TGCAGCGTTGGGGTCGCGGGAGGGCCCGGGGAGACCCAGTACTTC.

The J gene is TRBJ2-7, the V gene TRBV28; 11 bases fit TRBD2. CDR3 length: 16 amino acids. Germline CDR1 reads MDHEN; CDR2 reads SYDVKM. The trim removed 4 bases at V and 2 bases at J, leaving 7 bases unmatched. The CDR3 coding sequence is TGTGCCAGCAGTTCCCCCCGACTAGCGGGAACCTACGAGCAGTACTTC. This sequence encodes CASSSPRLAGTYEQYF.

The chain employs TRBV6-8 and TRBJ2-2; possible D gene TRBD1, 5 bases. The CDR3 length is 13 residues. CDR1 is MNHGY and CDR2 is SAAAGT in the germline V gene. With 8 bases removed from V and 4 bases from J, the gap between germline ends came to 11 bases. The CDR3 nucleotides read TGTGCCAGCGCGACAGACTTCACCGGGGAGCTGTTTTTT. Its protein is CASATDFTGELFF.

This chain links TRBV24-1 with TRBJ2-7, with a weak D call TRBD2 (7 bases). The CDR3 runs 15 residues. Trimming pared 3 bases from V and 6 bases from J, leaving 17 bases between. Germline V gene lookup returns CDR1 KGHDR and CDR2 SFDVKD. CDR3 loop: CATSDTRRGGGEQYF. Written as DNA, the CDR3 is TGTGCCACCAGTGATACCCGGAGGGGGGGAGGCGAGCAGTACTTC.

The rearrangement joins TRBV28 to TRBJ2-4, with D tentatively TRBD1 (5 bases). This CDR3 has 15 residues. Trimming shortened V by 5 bases and J by 0 bases, and 11 bases separated the two germline ends. Germline V gene data show CDR1 as MDHEN and CDR2 as SYDVKM. The CDR3 here is CASSPRTLAKNIQYF. The CDR3 bases are TGTGCCAGCAGTCCGCGGACATTAGCCAAAAACATTCAGTACTTC.

V and J are TRBV9 and TRBJ2-5; TRBD2 is a possible D gene (5 bases). The CDR3 runs to 13 residues. CDR1 is SGDLS and CDR2 is YYNGEE in the germline V gene. The V gene lost 2 bases and the J gene lost 5 bases, with 10 bases spanning the gap. This CDR3 reads CASSVTSWETQYF. The CDR3 region has the DNA TGTGCCAGCAGCGTTACTAGTTGGGAGACCCAGTACTTC.